Listed below are T cell receptor beta chains from one sample, sequenced in a study of blood T cells in healthy people across ages. TCRdb redid the calling of the 5' RACE reads with MiXCR, one entry per CDR3 protein. The profile shows 550,000 to 750,000 distinct CDR3 sequences, 20% to 25% of them singletons. Sequencing input: blood. These receptors originate from a man in his 70s in good health. Each CDR3 is given with its conserved first and last residue. The D gene is left open where the match is weak. Size values are once, few and many counts, or a class for expanded clones, and some rows have none.

j_call v_call clone_size d_call cdr3_nt cdr3_aa
TRBJ2-3 TRBV20-1 few TRBD2 TGCAGTACTAGGGGACTAGCGCGCCAAGATACGCAGTATTTT CSTRGLARQDTQYF
TRBJ2-7 TRBV20-1 NA NA TGCAGTGCTAGGGGACAAGGGGGATACGAGCAGTACTTC CSARGQGGYEQYF
TRBJ1-2 TRBV20-1 NA NA TGCAGTGCTAGAGATCAGGGGCTAGCTGGCTACACCTTC CSARDQGLAGYTF
TRBJ2-2 TRBV10-3 NA NA TGTGCCATCAGTGAGAGGGGGAACGGGGAGCTGTTTTTT CAISERGNGELFF
TRBJ1-1 TRBV4-1 NA NA TGCGCCAGCAGCCAAGATGTCTTCACTGAAGCTTTCTTT CASSQDVFTEAFF
TRBJ2-5 TRBV12-3/TRBV12-4 NA TRBD1 TGTGCCAGCAGTTACAGGGGTAAAGAGACCCAGTACTTC CASSYRGKETQYF
TRBJ2-4 TRBV29-1 NA TRBD1 TGCAGCGTCACAGGGGGCTATGCCAAAAACATTCAGTACTTC CSVTGGYAKNIQYF
TRBJ1-4 TRBV20-1 few NA TGCAGTGCTAGGACACCGAATGAAAAACTGTTTTTT CSARTPNEKLFF
TRBJ2-5 TRBV10-3 few TRBD1 TGTGCCATCAGTGAAGGGACAGATCAAGAGACCCAGTACTTC CAISEGTDQETQYF
TRBJ2-7 TRBV6-5 NA NA TGTGCCAGCAGGCCGGGACTCCGCAACGAGCAGTACTTC CASRPGLRNEQYF
TRBJ2-1 TRBV6-5 NA TRBD2 TGTGCCACGGCTAGCGGGAGGAATGAGCAGTTCTTC CATASGRNEQFF
TRBJ2-6 TRBV6-4 NA NA TGTGCCAGCAGTGACTTATCCTCTGGGGCCAACGTCCTGACTTTC CASSDLSSGANVLTF
TRBJ1-2 TRBV3-1 NA NA TGTGCCAGCAGCCAAGAGGGGCGGCGGAACGACTACACCTTC CASSQEGRRNDYTF
TRBJ2-5 TRBV9 many NA TGTGCCAGCAGCGCGGCTACGGGCAGGGAGACCCAGTACTTC CASSAATGRETQYF
TRBJ2-7 TRBV7-9 few NA TGTGCCAGCAGCTTCGCCGGCAGGGCCTCCTACGAGCAGTACTTC CASSFAGRASYEQYF
TRBJ1-1 TRBV4-1 NA NA TGCGCCAGCAGCCAAGATCTCGGCCAGGCGGACACTGAAGCTTTCTTT CASSQDLGQADTEAFF
TRBJ1-3 TRBV20-1 NA NA TGCAGTGCTAGTTTAGGTGACTCTGGAAACACCATATATTTT CSASLGDSGNTIYF
TRBJ2-2 TRBV20-1 few NA TGCAGTGCTAAAGGGGTAGCCGGGGAGCTGTTTTTT CSAKGVAGELFF
TRBJ2-1 TRBV19 few TRBD2 TGTGCCAGTAGCGACGGACTAGCGGGAGGGAATGAGCAGTTCTTC CASSDGLAGGNEQFF
TRBJ2-3 TRBV20-1 once TRBD2 TGCAGTGCTAGAGAGCTCCCTAGCGGGGGCACAGATACGCAGTATTTT CSARELPSGGTDTQYF
TRBJ2-2 TRBV7-8 NA NA TGTGCCAGCAGCGCACCAAAACAGGGTGGGGAGCTGTTTTTT CASSAPKQGGELFF
TRBJ2-7 TRBV7-9 few TRBD1 TGTGCCAGCAGCTCCACCGCAACAGGGGGCTCCTACGAGCAGTACTTC CASSSTATGGSYEQYF
TRBJ2-1 TRBV20-1 NA NA TGCAGTGCTCGGCGTGCGGGACTTCACTTTAGCTCCTACAATGAGCAGTTCTTC CSARRAGLHFSSYNEQFF
TRBJ2-5 TRBV7-2 NA NA TGTGCCAGCAGCTCTAGGGGTTCGGAGACCCAGTACTTC CASSSRGSETQYF
TRBJ1-4 TRBV5-1 NA TRBD1 TGCGCCAGCAGCCGGACAGGGGGACCCGCAACTAATGAAAAACTGTTTTTT CASSRTGGPATNEKLFF
TRBJ2-1 TRBV5-1 NA TRBD1 TGCGCCAGCAGCTTGGTTGGGACAGACTACAATGAGCAGTTCTTC CASSLVGTDYNEQFF
TRBJ2-5 TRBV6-5 NA TRBD1 TGTGCCAGCAGTTACTCCGGACAGGGGGTTCAAGAGACCCAGTACTTC CASSYSGQGVQETQYF
TRBJ2-5 TRBV5-1 NA TRBD2 TGCGCCAGCAGCCTTACTAGCGGGAGTGCGCAAGAGACCCAGTACTTC CASSLTSGSAQETQYF
TRBJ2-7 TRBV6-6 few NA TGTGCCAGCAGTTACTCGGGATATAACGAGCAGTACTTC CASSYSGYNEQYF
TRBJ2-7 TRBV6-2/TRBV6-3 NA NA TGTGCCAGCAAGATCCGGGACGTCAGCTCCTACGAGCAGTACTTC CASKIRDVSSYEQYF
TRBJ2-5 TRBV6-1 NA NA TGTGCCAGCAGTCGGGACAAAATAGCGGAGACCCAGTACTTC CASSRDKIAETQYF
TRBJ1-5 TRBV20-1 NA TRBD1 TGCAGTGCTAGAGCCGGGACAGGGTTACAGCCCCAGCATTTT CSARAGTGLQPQHF
TRBJ2-1 TRBV5-1 NA NA TGCGCCAGCAGCTTGGCCGAGGGCTTCAGTACCAATGAGCAGTTCTTC CASSLAEGFSTNEQFF